This T cell receptor (beta chain) was obtained from a study of cytomegalovirus exposure and HLA in healthy donors. This clone was seen only once. Its antigen is still unknown. The CDR3 has 14 amino acids. Germline CDR1 GTSNPN, CDR2 SVGIG (reference sequence). Study-wide findings and caveats: Researchers counted over 150 TCR beta chains as cytomegalovirus-associated.

PCR involved 60 Vbeta and 13 Jbeta primers. Assay used: immunoSEQ multiplex PCR; TCRdb lists only in-frame clones, some missing. The sample has about 200,000 clones; approximately 85% are singletons. This receptor was identified in a woman aged 50 to 60 in good health and CMV-seropositive. The chain employs TRBV30 and TRBJ2-2; TRBD2 matches 13 bases. The sample consisted of PBMCs. CDR3 region: CVSRLAGGPGELFF. Here the CDR3 DNA reads TGTGTCAGTCGACTAGCGGGAGGCCCCGGGGAGCTGTTTTTT.